The next 8 T cell receptor delta chains were all read from a single sample in a study of gamma-delta chains in newborns, infants, children. TCRdb repeated clone calling on the reads with CATT. Of about 6,100 delta-chain clones detected, about 1.9% appear once; the ten largest clones hold under 15%. What was sequenced was blood. The receptors were gathered from a child who was a newborn, infant or young child, either healthy, febrile or measles-vaccinated (not recorded which).

Worth noting for this clone: The protein recorded in TCRdb matches a much larger clone and deviates from this DNA's translation at residue 11, suggesting a read error; the protein here is obtained by translating the DNA. The chain couples TRDV2 to TRDJ3, with 11 bases lining up with TRDD3. The CDR3 has 20 amino acids. J gave up 2 bases and V 0 bases, and 8 bases lay outside the gene matches. CDR1 is GEAIGNYY and CDR2 is EKD in the germline V gene. The CDR3 DNA reads TGTGCCTGTGACACCGTGGATGGGGGATACGGTCCCTGGGACACCCGACAGATGTTTTTC. This sequence encodes CACDTVDGGYGPWDTRQMFF.

This clone was counted between two and nine times. CDR3 amino acids: CACDTMGDAGPLIF. The CDR3 DNA is TGTGCCTGTGACACAATGGGAGATGCGGGACCCCTGATCTTT. The chain joins TRDV2 to TRDJ4; D gene unclear. Germline V lookup: CDR1 GEAIGNYY, CDR2 EKD. This CDR3 comprises 14 residues. V was shortened by 1 base and J by 3 bases, with 14 bases between the two germline ends.

This clone was picked up a small number of times. Germline and junction disagree at one end, which may indicate a read error. This chain joins TRDV2 and TRDJ3, with 12 bases matching TRDD3. Germline CDR1 GEAIGNYY, CDR2 EKD. This CDR3 has 22 residues. CDR3 loop: CACDDVLGDTYQDSRDTRQVFF. Here the CDR3 DNA reads TGTGCCTGTGACGACGTACTGGGGGATACTTATCAAGACTCCCGGGACACCCGACAGGTGTTTTTC.

This clone came up a few times. A far larger clone lies a single base away; this is likely a read error. In the same sample, other DNA sequences code for this CDR3. This chain joins TRDV2 and TRDJ3; 13 bases are a match to TRDD3. CDR3 length: 21 amino acids. From germline, CDR1 is GEAIGNYY and CDR2 EKD. V dropped 3 bases and J dropped 0; count of bases not matched to a gene: 10. This chain's CDR3 is CACDPILGDTLGSWDTRQMFF. The CDR3 region has the DNA TGTGCCTGTGACCCGATACTGGGGGATACGCTAGGCTCCTGGGACACCCGACAGATGTTTTTC.

This clone was counted only a few times. TCRdb's listed protein matches a much larger clone and diverges from this DNA's translation at residue 3, likely through a read error; the protein shown comes from the DNA. V is TRDV2 and J is TRDJ2, with 11 bases identical to TRDD3. Germline V CDR1 and CDR2: GEAIGNYY, EKD. This CDR3 contains 17 residues. The CDR3 spells CASDRVGDTTLTAQLFF. Written as DNA, the CDR3 is TGTGCCAGTGACAGGGTGGGGGATACGACTTTGACAGCACAACTCTTCTTT.

This clone was picked up many times. V gene TRAV29/DV5 combines with J gene TRDJ2; 12 bases agree with TRDD3. Germline V gives CDR1 NSMFDY, CDR2 ISSIKDK. V lost 3 bases to trimming and J lost 4 bases; unmatched junction nucleotides: 16. This CDR3 contains 19 residues. CDR3 sequence reads: CAATRLLGDTGTGTAQLFF. As DNA, the CDR3 is TGTGCAGCAACTCGCTTACTGGGGGATACAGGGACCGGGACAGCACAACTCTTCTTT.

In its sample, this clone was seen a few times. TCRdb shows a much larger clone's protein in place of this DNA's translation, and the two differ at residue 10, likely through a read error; the protein shown is translated from the DNA. The chain is built from TRDV2 and TRDJ3; D is uncertain. The CDR3 totals 17 residues. Germline CDR1 GEAIGNYY, CDR2 EKD. CDR3 residues: CACDTVVSSLDTRQMFF. The CDR3 DNA sequence: TGTGCCTGTGACACCGTCGTCAGCTCCTTGGACACCCGACAGATGTTTTTC.

There are many counts of this clone. A single base is all that separates this from a far larger clone, so a read error is likely. V and J are TRDV2 and TRDJ3, with 8 bases lining up with TRDD3. Germline CDR1 GEAIGNYY, CDR2 EKD. CDR3 length: 17 amino acids. The DNA for the CDR3 is TGTGCCCGTGACACCTGGGGGAGCTCCTGGGACACCCGACAGATGTTTTTC. As protein: CARDTWGSSWDTRQMFF.